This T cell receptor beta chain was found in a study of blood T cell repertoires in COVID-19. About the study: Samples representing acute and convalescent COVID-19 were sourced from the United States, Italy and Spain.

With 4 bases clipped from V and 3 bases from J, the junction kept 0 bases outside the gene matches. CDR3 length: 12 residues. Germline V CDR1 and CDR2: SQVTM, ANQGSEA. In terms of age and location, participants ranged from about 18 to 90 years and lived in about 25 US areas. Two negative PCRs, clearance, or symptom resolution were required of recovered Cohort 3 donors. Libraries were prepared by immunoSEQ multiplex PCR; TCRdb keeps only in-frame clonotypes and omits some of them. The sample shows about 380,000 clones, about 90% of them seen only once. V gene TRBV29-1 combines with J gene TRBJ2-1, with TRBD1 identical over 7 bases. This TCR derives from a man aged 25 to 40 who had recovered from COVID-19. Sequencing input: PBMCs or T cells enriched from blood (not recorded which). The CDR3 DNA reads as TGCAGCGTTGGGGACAGCTACAATGAGCAGTTCTTC. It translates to CSVGDSYNEQFF.